This T cell receptor beta chain was sequenced during a study of CD8 T cells in Susac syndrome. CDR3 length: 15 residues. The junction had 2 bases not matched to a gene; V was cut back by 0 bases and J by 5 bases. Germline V lookup: CDR1 SGDLS, CDR2 YYNGEE. With random hexamers, reverse transcription was performed on about 0.5 to 1 ug of RNA. immunoSEQ multiplex PCR amplified TCR beta CDR3 across 54 Vbeta, 13 Jbeta. MiXCR was run by TCRdb on the immunoSEQ multiplex PCR reads, yielding one entry per CDR3 protein. The data show over 300,000 distinct CDR3 sequences, about 92% seen once. High-throughput TCR beta sequencing covered peripheral CD8+ and CD4+ T cells. Negative isolation was used for CD8+ and CD4+ T cells, and FACS enrichment was applied to TEMRA cells. Notes on the study in general: The study conceded that relatively few individuals underwent its TCR sequencing and HLA analysis.

Details on this clonotype: The antigen is not known.

The genes are TRBV9 and TRBJ2-2; 9 bases align to TRBD1. The TCR was taken from a human donor with multiple sclerosis. Sequenced: CD4+ T cells from PBMCs. The CDR3 reads CASSVVGQGTGELFF. CDR3 DNA sequence: TGTGCCAGCAGCGTAGTGGGACAGGGAACCGGGGAGCTGTTTTTT.